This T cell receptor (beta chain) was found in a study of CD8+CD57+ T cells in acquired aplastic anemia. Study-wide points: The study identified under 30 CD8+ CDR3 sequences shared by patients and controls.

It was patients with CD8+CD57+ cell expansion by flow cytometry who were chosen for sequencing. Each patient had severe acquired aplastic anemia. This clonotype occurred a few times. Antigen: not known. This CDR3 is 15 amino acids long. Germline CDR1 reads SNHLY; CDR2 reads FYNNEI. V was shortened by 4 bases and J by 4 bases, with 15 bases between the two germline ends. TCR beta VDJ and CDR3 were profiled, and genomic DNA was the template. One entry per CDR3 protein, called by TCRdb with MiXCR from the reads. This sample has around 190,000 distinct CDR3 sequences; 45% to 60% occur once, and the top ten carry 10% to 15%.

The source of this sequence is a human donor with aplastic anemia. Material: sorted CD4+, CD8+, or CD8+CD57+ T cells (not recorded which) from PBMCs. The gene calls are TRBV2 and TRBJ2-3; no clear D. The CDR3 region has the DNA TGTGCCAGCAGTGGGGGTAACATAGGGTCAGATACGCAGTATTTT. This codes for CASSGGNIGSDTQYF.